The rows below give T cell receptor beta chains drawn from one sample of a study of CD8 T cells in Susac syndrome. MiXCR was run by TCRdb on the immunoSEQ multiplex PCR reads, yielding one entry per CDR3 protein. The sample holds around 300,000 distinct CDR3 sequences, about 92% seen once. Specimen: CD4+ T cells from PBMCs. Receptors originate from a human donor with multiple sclerosis. The CDR3 runs from the conserved cysteine through the conserved F or W. A D gene is named only where the DNA matches it firmly.

v_gene	len	j_gene	d_gene	CDR3aa	CDR3nt
TRBV28	14	TRBJ1-2	.	CASSSAELGYGYTF	TGTGCCAGCAGTTCAGCCGAATTGGGCTATGGCTACACCTTC
TRBV11-2	15	TRBJ2-7	.	CASSSPRQVPYEQYF	TGTGCCAGCAGCTCTCCGAGACAGGTCCCCTACGAGCAGTACTTC
TRBV20-1	13	TRBJ2-1	.	CSAALTSSHEQFF	TGCAGTGCCGCTCTCACTAGTTCCCATGAGCAGTTCTTC
TRBV2	15	TRBJ1-5	.	CASNVGQGRNQPQHF	TGTGCCAGCAACGTCGGGCAGGGGCGTAATCAGCCCCAGCATTTT
TRBV19	16	TRBJ2-2	.	CASKDGHLLNTGELFF	TGTGCCTCAAAGGATGGACACCTCCTGAACACCGGGGAGCTGTTTTTT
TRBV5-1	14	TRBJ2-7	.	CATKEPGTRNEQYF	TGCGCCACCAAGGAGCCAGGGACAAGAAACGAGCAGTACTTC
TRBV18	16	TRBJ1-1	TRBD1	CASSPSTGTMNTEAFF	TGTGCCAGCTCACCCTCGACAGGGACAATGAACACTGAAGCTTTCTTT
TRBV30	11	TRBJ1-2	.	CAWSIREGYTF	TGTGCCTGGAGTATCCGGGAAGGCTACACCTTC
TRBV20-1	17	TRBJ1-1	.	CSARDPYESLQNTEAFF	TGCAGTGCTAGAGACCCCTATGAGTCTCTGCAGAACACTGAAGCTTTCTTT
TRBV7-9	15	TRBJ1-2	.	CASSLARDGEYGYTF	TGTGCCAGCAGCTTAGCAAGGGATGGGGAATATGGCTACACCTTC
TRBV18	13	TRBJ1-1	.	CASSPRDGMGGFF	TGTGCCAGCTCACCACGGGATGGGATGGGTGGTTTCTTT